Following are 15 T cell receptor beta chains from one sample sequenced in a study of early T cells in non-severe SARS-CoV-2 infection (dated by TCRdb to the early 2020s). The library relied on 5' RACE. Sequencing relied on a NextSeq 500. Clones were called with MiXCR by TCRdb after fastp trimmed the public reads at Q25, and only in-frame beta chains were retained. A single entry per CDR3 protein holds the most common genes and DNA from its merged rows. Recorded for this sample are 65,000 to 85,000 distinct CDR3 sequences; 13% of them occurred a single time. The ten largest clones represent roughly 5% of the sample. Sequencing input: whole blood. The receptors shown here come from an adult who was a healthcare worker with PCR-confirmed SARS-CoV-2 infection or an uninfected control (not recorded which).

This clonotype was found many times. The DNA of the CDR3 is TGTGCCAGCAGCTTTAGAAACACCAAAAACATTCAGTACTTC. Encoded protein: CASSFRNTKNIQYF. The chain recombines TRBV11-2 with TRBJ2-4; D gene ambiguous. The germline V gene has CDR1 SGHAT and CDR2 FQNNGV. This CDR3 region has 14 residues. The germline V and J ends were trimmed by 3 bases and 2 bases, with 8 bases remaining between them.

This clonotype was counted at least ten times. J is TRBJ2-1 and V is TRBV20-1; 15 positions agree with TRBD2. The CDR3 extends over 18 amino acids. Losses at the gene ends were 2 bases for V and 6 bases for J; bases not matched to a gene: 11. Germline V gene data show CDR1 as DFQATT and CDR2 as SNEGSKA (reference sequence). The CDR3 coding sequence is TGCAGTGCTAGAACCTGGGGGGGGACTAGCGGGAGGACCAATGAGCAGTTCTTC. Translated, it gives CSARTWGGTSGRTNEQFF.

This clonotype showed up many times. V gene TRBV7-9 combines with J gene TRBJ2-3; TRBD2 matches at 13 bases. The V gene's germline CDR1 is SEHNR and CDR2 FQNEAQ (reference sequence). Trimming cost V 4 bases and J 2 bases; bases outside gene matches: 3. This CDR3 region has 16 residues. The DNA for the CDR3 is TGTGCCAGCAGCTCGGGACTAGCGGGACCCACAGATACGCAGTATTTT. Its protein is CASSSGLAGPTDTQYF.

This clonotype was recorded many times. This chain joins TRBV11-3 and TRBJ2-1, with a weak D call TRBD2 (6 bases). This CDR3 has 15 residues. Germline CDR1 reads SGHNT; CDR2 reads YENEEA. V was trimmed by 4 bases and J by 2 bases, leaving 12 bases between them. The DNA for the CDR3 is TGTGCCAGCAGCTCCTTCGAGCGGGCCTACAATGAGCAGTTCTTC. Protein: CASSSFERAYNEQFF.

This chain uses TRBV18 with TRBJ2-1; 7 bases are a match to TRBD2. CDR1 and CDR2 (germline): KGHSH, LQKENI. The CDR3 totals 13 residues. The V and J ends lost 3 bases and 9 bases, in that order; junction bases with no gene match: 5. In DNA form, the CDR3 reads TGTGCCAGCTCACCGGCGGGAGTGGCTGAGCAGTTCTTC. It codes for CASSPAGVAEQFF. Looking up the rest from reference TRBV18 and TRBJ2-1 gives the full variable domain: NAGVMQNPRHLVRRRGQEARLRCSPMKGHSHVYWYRQLPEEGLKFMVYLQKENIIDESGMPKERFSAEFPKEGPSILRIQQVVRGDSAAYFCASSPAGVAEQFFGPGTRLTVL.

In its sample, this clonotype was seen a few times. V and J are TRBV7-9 and TRBJ1-4; D is possibly TRBD1 (6 bases). The CDR3 loop spans 14 amino acids. Trimming pared 5 bases from V and 7 bases from J, leaving 14 bases between. Germline V CDR1 and CDR2: SEHNR, FQNEAQ (reference sequence). CDR3 loop: CASSTTGLVEKLFF. CDR3 bases: TGTGCCAGCAGCACGACAGGTCTGGTTGAAAAACTGTTTTTT.

This clonotype was picked up many times. The chain carries TRBV2 and TRBJ1-1; 9 bases match TRBD1. CDR1 and CDR2 (germline): SNHLY, FYNNEI. There are 15 residues in the CDR3. V gave up 6 bases and J gave up 4 bases; unmatched junction bases: 9. In DNA, the CDR3 is TGTGCCAGCAGGGCCGGGACAGGGACTTTCACTGAAGCTTTCTTT. Translation gives CASRAGTGTFTEAFF.

This clonotype was recorded a few times. The CDR3 loop is CASSTMGASNQPQHF. The CDR3 nucleotides are TGTGCCAGCAGTACAATGGGGGCCAGCAATCAGCCCCAGCATTTT. The J gene is TRBJ1-5, the V gene TRBV12-3 or TRBV12-4, with D tentatively TRBD1 (6 bases). The CDR3 sequence is 15 residues long. V lost 5 bases to trimming and J lost 1 base, with 12 bases between them.

The sample holds many counts of this clonotype. The gene calls are TRBV27 and TRBJ2-1, with D possibly matching TRBD2 (6 bases). The CDR3 has 14 amino acids. Trimming pared 10 bases from V and 5 bases from J, leaving 18 bases between. The germline V gene encodes CDR1 MNHEY and CDR2 SMNVEV (reference sequence). CDR3 in amino acids: CAIRKGGVNNEQFF. The DNA for the CDR3 is TGTGCCATTCGCAAGGGAGGAGTGAACAATGAGCAGTTCTTC.

The genes are TRBV29-1 and TRBJ1-1, with 7 bases matching TRBD1. V lost 5 bases and J lost 11; bases outside the gene matches: 8. There are 11 residues in the CDR3. Germline V gene lookup returns CDR1 SQVTM and CDR2 ANQGSEA. The CDR3 DNA reads TGCAGCGTTACGACAGGGCTGGGTGCTTTCTTT. It specifies CSVTTGLGAFF.

This clonotype was counted at least ten times. The gene calls are TRBV19 and TRBJ2-1; TRBD2 agrees at 7 bases. CDR3 length: 16 amino acids. V dropped 2 bases and J dropped 1; count of bases not matched to a gene: 5. The germline V gene has CDR1 LNHDA and CDR2 SQIVND (reference sequence). CDR3 nucleotides: TGTGCCAGTAGTATAACTGGGCGGGAGTCCTACAATGAGCAGTTCTTC. This translates into CASSITGRESYNEQFF.

The chain recombines TRBV7-2 with TRBJ2-1, with D perhaps matching TRBD2 (5 bases). The V gene lost 4 bases and the J gene lost 11 bases, with 12 bases spanning the gap. The CDR3 extends over 12 amino acids. Germline V gene lookup returns CDR1 SGHTA and CDR2 FQGNSA. DNA for the CDR3: TGTGCCAGCAGCTACCTGGGGAGAAAGCAGTTCTTC. Residues: CASSYLGRKQFF. The complete variable domain, with remaining parts taken from reference TRBV7-2 and TRBJ2-1, reads GAGVSQSPSNKVTEKGKDVELRCDPISGHTALYWYRQSLGQGLEFLIYFQGNSAPDKSGLPSDRFSAERTGGSVSTLTIQRTQQEDSAVYLCASSYLGRKQFFGPGTRLTVL.

In its sample, this clonotype was seen many times. V gene TRBV6-5 combines with J gene TRBJ1-1; D gene ambiguous. Per germline, CDR1 MNHEY and CDR2 SVGAGI. The CDR3 covers 14 residues. The V gene lost 3 bases and the J gene lost 2 bases, with 10 bases spanning the gap. CDR3 nucleotide sequence: TGTGCCAGCAGTTATCGAGGAGACAACACTGAAGCTTTCTTT. This codes for CASSYRGDNTEAFF.

The chain's CDR3 is CASSSGLWDTQYF. The CDR3 nucleotides are TGTGCCAGTAGTAGCGGACTCTGGGATACGCAGTATTTT. The chain uses TRBV19 and TRBJ2-3, with a weak D call TRBD2 (5 bases). The germline CDR1 and CDR2 sequences are LNHDA and SQIVND (reference sequence). This CDR3 is built from 13 residues. V lost 4 bases, J lost 6 bases, and 11 bases lay in between. The whole variable domain, remainder taken from reference TRBV19 and TRBJ2-3, is DGGITQSPKYLFRKEGQNVTLSCEQNLNHDAMYWYRQDPGQGLRLIYYSQIVNDFQKGDIAEGYSVSREKKESFPLTVTSAQKNPTAFYLCASSSGLWDTQYFGPGTRLTVL.

This clonotype appeared once. The V gene is TRBV12-3 or TRBV12-4, the J gene TRBJ1-4; TRBD1 is a possible D gene (5 bases). V lost 2 bases to trimming and J lost 6 bases, with 16 bases between them. The CDR3 covers 16 residues. DNA for the CDR3: TGTGCCAGCAGTTTATCTGGGGGAGTCCCAGATGAAAAACTGTTTTTT. This translates into CASSLSGGVPDEKLFF.